This T cell receptor (beta chain) comes out of a study of PD-1 blockade in classical Hodgkin lymphoma. Study information: Treatment was intravenous nivolumab, 3 mg/kg every 2 weeks, until progression. Findings and limits, study-wide: For complete responders, baseline diversity was comparable to that of newly diagnosed patients. CD4+ TCR diversity, unlike CD8+, rose significantly by C4D1.

Per germline, CDR1 SNHLY and CDR2 FYNNEI. CDR3 length: 14 amino acids. The junction had 12 bases not matched to a gene; V was cut back by 9 bases and J by 5 bases. With no exception, relapse followed autologous stem cell transplantation in all patients, and brentuximab vedotin exposure varied. When best responses were assessed, they were complete response, partial response or progressive disease. In the case of this clone: Its antigen is unidentified.

Libraries were prepared by immunoSEQ multiplex PCR; TCRdb keeps only in-frame clonotypes and omits some of them. Of about 100,000 clones in the sample, over 80% are singletons; the top ten hold about 12%. The sequence was obtained from a human donor with classical Hodgkin lymphoma. The chain has TRBV2 and TRBJ2-5, with 7 bases fitting TRBD2. Sequences were derived from peripheral blood mononuclear cells (PBMCs), sampled at baseline. CDR3: CASGREGRRETQYF. DNA of the CDR3: TGTGCCAGTGGGAGGGAGGGCCGGAGGGAGACCCAGTACTTC.